This T cell receptor (beta chain) was sequenced in a study of control samples from healthy donors and cancer patients. Only in-frame clones appear in the TCRdb table, and some are missing; sequencing was by immunoSEQ multiplex PCR. The sample records around 42,000 clones, roughly 94% being singletons. Sample: blood. The sequence was collected from a man aged 55 to 70 in good health.

The CDR3 bases are TGCGCCAGCAGCCAAGGCGGGAGGAGCTACGAGCAGTACTTC. It codes for CASSQGGRSYEQYF. The V gene is TRBV4-1, the J gene TRBJ2-7, with 8 positions matching TRBD2. The CDR3 covers 14 residues. J was trimmed by 3 bases and V by 1 base; bases with no gene match: 2. CDR1 is MGHRA and CDR2 is YSYEKL in the germline V gene.